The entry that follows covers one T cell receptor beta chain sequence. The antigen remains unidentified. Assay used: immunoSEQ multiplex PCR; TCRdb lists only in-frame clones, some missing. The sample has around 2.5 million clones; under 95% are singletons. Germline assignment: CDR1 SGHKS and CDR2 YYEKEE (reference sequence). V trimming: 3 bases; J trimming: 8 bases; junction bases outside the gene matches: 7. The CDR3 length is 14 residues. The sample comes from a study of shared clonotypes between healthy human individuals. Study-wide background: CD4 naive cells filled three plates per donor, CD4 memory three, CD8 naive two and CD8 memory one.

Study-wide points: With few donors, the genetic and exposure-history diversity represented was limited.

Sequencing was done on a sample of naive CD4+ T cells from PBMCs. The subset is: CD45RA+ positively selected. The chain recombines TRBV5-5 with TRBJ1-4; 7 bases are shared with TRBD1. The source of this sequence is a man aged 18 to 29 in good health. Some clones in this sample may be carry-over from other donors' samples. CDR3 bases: TGTGCCAGCAGCTATGGCCTGACAGGGGAAAAACTGTTTTTT. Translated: CASSYGLTGEKLFF.